This TCR beta chain was identified in a study of identical twins. This clonotype occurred a few times. TCRdb called the 5' RACE reads again in MiXCR, with one record for every CDR3 protein. Of approximately 620,000 distinct CDR3 sequences detected, more than 6.5% appear once; the ten largest clones hold around 0.95%. The V gene's germline CDR1 is SGHRS and CDR2 YFSETQ. The CDR3 contains 15 residues. V lost 4 bases to trimming and J lost 2 bases, with 15 bases between them. The sample also formed part of further work on yellow fever vaccine responses in identical twins.

The source of this sequence is a woman aged 18 to 35 in good health. The chain has TRBV5-1 and TRBJ2-5; D is unclear. Source material: PBMCs. The CDR3 sequence is CASSRATGKQETQYF. For the CDR3, the DNA is TGCGCCAGCAGCCGGGCTACGGGTAAACAAGAGACCCAGTACTTC.